These 2 T cell receptor beta chains were all obtained from the same sample, sequenced in a study of blood T cells in healthy people across ages. Through a sample-barcoded 5' primer and a J-beta primer mix, a second PCR was run for roughly 6 to 12 cycles. Using its own MiXCR run on the 5' RACE reads, TCRdb lists one record per CDR3 protein. Of around 1,500,000 distinct CDR3 sequences in the sample, about 30% are singletons; the top ten hold about 8%. Input material: blood. The receptors come from a woman in her twenties or thirties in good health.

Of note for this clonotype: An end of the junction differs from the germline gene, which may be a read error. V gene TRBV29-1 combines with J gene TRBJ1-4, with D unclear. This CDR3 spans 13 amino acids. Germline V gene sequence: CDR1 SQVTM, CDR2 ANQGSEA. CDR3 nucleotide sequence: TGCAGCGTCCGAAGGACCACTAATGAAAAGCTGTTTTTT. Translated, it gives CSVRRTTNEKLFF.

This clonotype has a handful of counts. This chain connects TRBV24-1 to TRBJ1-5; possibly TRBD1 for D (5 bases). The CDR3 sequence is 15 residues long. The germline V and J ends were trimmed by 4 bases and 2 bases, with 11 bases remaining between them. CDR1 and CDR2 from the germline V gene are KGHDR and SFDVKD. The CDR3 sequence: CATSESGGGNQPQHF. The CDR3 bases are TGTGCCACCAGTGAATCCGGGGGGGGCAATCAGCCCCAGCATTTT.